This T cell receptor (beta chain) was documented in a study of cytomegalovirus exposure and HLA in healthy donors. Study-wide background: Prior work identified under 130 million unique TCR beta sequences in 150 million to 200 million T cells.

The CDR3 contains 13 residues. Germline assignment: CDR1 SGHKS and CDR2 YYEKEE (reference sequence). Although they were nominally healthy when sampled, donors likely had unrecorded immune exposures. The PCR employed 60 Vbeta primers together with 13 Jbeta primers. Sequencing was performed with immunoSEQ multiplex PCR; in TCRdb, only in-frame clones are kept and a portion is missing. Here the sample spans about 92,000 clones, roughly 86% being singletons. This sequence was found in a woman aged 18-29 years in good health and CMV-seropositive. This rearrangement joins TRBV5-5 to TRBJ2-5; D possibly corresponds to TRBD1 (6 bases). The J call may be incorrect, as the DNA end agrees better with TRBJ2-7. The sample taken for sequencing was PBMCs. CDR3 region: CASSQAGAYEQYF. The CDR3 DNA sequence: TGTGCCAGCAGCCAGGCAGGGGCCTACGAGCAGTACTTC.